The clone carrying this T cell receptor (beta chain) has a count of ten or more. Antigen: not known. MiXCR, run by TCRdb on the 5' RACE reads, gives a single entry per CDR3 protein. The sample gives tens of thousands of distinct CDR3 sequences, under 8.5% of which show up once; 4.5% to 6% is in the top ten. Trimming took 7 bases from V and 2 from J; bases not matched to a gene: 5. This CDR3 contains 14 residues. The V gene's germline CDR1 is SGHTA and CDR2 FQGNSA. The source of the sample is a study of early T cells in non-severe SARS-CoV-2 infection. Study overall: The chains were unpaired, and the sequenced material was bulk RNA from unsorted whole blood.

Whole-study findings and limits: The VDJdb matching leaned toward anti-spike CD8 responses and overlooked private and CD4 specificities.

This receptor was taken from an adult who was a healthcare worker with PCR-confirmed SARS-CoV-2 infection or an uninfected control (not recorded which). Sequenced here: whole blood, sampled at baseline. The rearrangement uses TRBV7-2 and TRBJ2-1, with 7 bases aligning to TRBD2. Here the CDR3 reads CASTPSGTYNEQFF. The CDR3 nucleotides are TGTGCCAGCACCCCTAGCGGTACCTACAATGAGCAGTTCTTC. The complete variable domain, with remaining parts taken from reference TRBV7-2 and TRBJ2-1, reads GAGVSQSPSNKVTEKGKDVELRCDPISGHTALYWYRQSLGQGLEFLIYFQGNSAPDKSGLPSDRFSAERTGGSVSTLTIQRTQQEDSAVYLCASTPSGTYNEQFFGPGTRLTVL.